The 21 T cell receptor beta chains listed next were all sequenced from one sample in a study of shared T cell receptors in the human thymus. Clones were sequenced by immunoSEQ multiplex PCR, and TCRdb holds only the in-frame ones, with some missing. Here the sample spans about 730,000 clones, 70% to 90% being singletons. In addition, the sample was reused for a study of human thymus T cells.

The sequenced material came from thymocytes. The receptors shown here come from a girl under two years old with a congenital heart defect.

The rearrangement links TRBV4-1 to TRBJ1-6; no clear D gene. The V end lost 0 bases, the J end lost 7 bases, and 13 bases lay between the germline ends. Germline V gene sequence: CDR1 MGHRA, CDR2 YSYEKL. The CDR3 extends over 16 amino acids. The chain's CDR3 is CASSQDEDRRNSPLHF. The CDR3 DNA follows: TGCGCCAGCAGCCAAGATGAGGATAGGAGGAATTCACCCCTCCACTTT.

This sequence joins TRBV2 and TRBJ1-1; 9 positions agree with TRBD1. V shed 7 bases and J 4 bases; nucleotides not matched to a gene: 7. The CDR3 has 14 amino acids. CDR1 is SNHLY and CDR2 is FYNNEI in the germline V gene. The CDR3 DNA sequence: TGTGCCAGCACGGGACAGGGTCGTAGCACTGAAGCTTTCTTT. Translation: CASTGQGRSTEAFF.

J is TRBJ2-7 and V is TRBV5-6, with D maybe TRBD1 (6 bases). This CDR3 has 14 residues. The V end was cut by 5 bases, the J end by 0 bases, with 12 bases between. The germline V gene encodes CDR1 SGHDT and CDR2 YYEEEE. The CDR3 DNA reads as TGTGCCAGCAGTGCTGACAGGACCTCCTACGAGCAGTACTTC. Amino acid sequence: CASSADRTSYEQYF.

This chain connects TRBV10-3 to TRBJ1-2, with 8 bases fitting TRBD1. J lost 4 bases, V lost 2 bases, and 21 bases had no gene match. CDR3 size: 20 residues. CDR1 ENHRY and CDR2 SYGVKD come from the germline V gene. The CDR3 coding sequence is TGTGCCATCAGTGAGAAGGTCCACACAGGGGGATGGTCTGCCCCCTATGGCTACACCTTC. It is translated as CAISEKVHTGGWSAPYGYTF.

This clone has more than one count but fewer than ten. The rearrangement joins TRBV5-6 to TRBJ2-4; TRBD1 matches 8 bases. CDR3 length: 19 amino acids. The germline CDR1 and CDR2 sequences are SGHDT and YYEEEE. Germline trimming cut 4 bases from V and 0 bases from J; bases unmatched to any gene: 15. DNA for the CDR3: TGTGCCAGCAGCCGCCGACAGGTTCAGGGGGCGCTAGCCAAAAACATTCAGTACTTC. This translates into CASSRRQVQGALAKNIQYF.

This sequence joins TRBV9 and TRBJ2-3; TRBD2 matches at 12 bases. The V gene end was trimmed by 3 bases and the J gene end by 6 bases; junction bases not matched to a gene: 11. Germline V gives CDR1 SGDLS, CDR2 YYNGEE. The CDR3 has 17 amino acids. The CDR3 coding sequence is TGTGCCAGCAGCGCCCACCCTAGCGGGGGGGCCGTCGATACGCAGTATTTT. Encoded protein: CASSAHPSGGAVDTQYF.

This chain connects TRBV15 to TRBJ2-7, with 9 bases lining up with TRBD1. CDR3 length: 15 amino acids. Germline V gives CDR1 LNHNV, CDR2 YYDKDF (reference sequence). V lost 3 bases and J lost 4; bases outside the gene matches: 7. For the CDR3, the DNA is TGTGCCACCAGCAGGGACCAGACAGGGGGGTACGAGCAGTACTTC. Translating gives CATSRDQTGGYEQYF.

This clone has only a few counts. The chain employs TRBV18 and TRBJ1-2; 8 nucleotides agree with TRBD1. This CDR3 has 14 residues. Germline assignment: CDR1 KGHSH and CDR2 LQKENI. V dropped 3 bases and J dropped 4; count of bases not matched to a gene: 4. The CDR3 DNA sequence: TGTGCCAGCTCACCGGCGACAGGGGTCTATGGCTACACCTTC. This gives the protein CASSPATGVYGYTF.

This clone occurred once. V is TRBV11-2 and J is TRBJ2-5; possibly TRBD1 for D (5 bases). The CDR3 spans 18 residues. Germline V gene lookup returns CDR1 SGHAT and CDR2 FQNNGV. V dropped 5 bases and J dropped 5 bases, with 27 bases sitting between them. The CDR3 is CASSPQRGPVLNRETQYF. In DNA form, the CDR3 reads TGTGCCAGCAGCCCCCAAAGGGGTCCCGTACTCAACAGGGAGACCCAGTACTTC.

The count of this clone is one. This chain uses TRBV27 with TRBJ1-1; the D gene is possibly TRBD1 (6 bases). Trimming cost V 2 bases and J 1 base, with 17 bases left between them. Germline CDR1 and CDR2: MNHEY and SMNVEV (reference sequence). The CDR3 contains 17 residues. CDR3 coding DNA: TGTGCCAGCAGTTTAAGGGGACATGGGGTTTCGAACACTGAAGCTTTCTTT. This translates into CASSLRGHGVSNTEAFF.

The chain joins TRBV5-1 to TRBJ1-2; possibly TRBD1 for D (6 bases). This CDR3 is 14 amino acids long. The V gene's germline CDR1 is SGHRS and CDR2 YFSETQ. Trimming took 4 bases from V and 5 from J, leaving 15 bases between them. CDR3 coding DNA: TGCGCCAGCAGCCGCAACAGGGATGAGTATGGCTACACCTTC. Protein sequence: CASSRNRDEYGYTF.

This rearrangement joins TRBV7-6 to TRBJ2-1, with no clear D. The CDR3 extends over 14 amino acids. Germline lookup yields CDR1 SGHVS and CDR2 FNYEAQ. Trimming shortened V by 1 base and J by 5 bases, and 9 bases separated the two germline ends. The CDR3 coding sequence is TGTGCCAGCAGCTTAGTAGCTAGAAACAATGAGCAGTTCTTC. Its protein is CASSLVARNNEQFF.

CDR3 bases: TGTGCCAGCAGCTTAACAGGTCCAGGGGGCCGTGTCATGAACACTGAAGCTTTCTTT. Translating gives CASSLTGPGGRVMNTEAFF. The chain uses TRBV7-3 and TRBJ1-1; 8 bases line up with TRBD1. This CDR3 has 19 amino acids. Germline-derived CDR1 and CDR2 are SGHTA and FQGTGA. The J segment lost 0 bases and the V segment lost 0 bases, leaving 12 bases of the junction unmatched. Full variable domain (outside the CDR3, taken from reference TRBV7-3 and TRBJ1-1): GAGVSQTPSNKVTEKGKYVELRCDPISGHTALYWYRQSLGQGPEFLIYFQGTGAADDSGLPNDRFFAVRPEGSVSTLKIQRTERGDSAVYLCASSLTGPGGRVMNTEAFFGQGTRLTVV.

The chain is built from TRBV7-2 and TRBJ2-7; weak D call: TRBD2 (6 bases). The CDR3 has 16 residues. Germline V CDR1 and CDR2: SGHTA, FQGNSA. Between the trimmed V and J ends, which lost 10 bases and 3 bases, there was a span of 25 bases. The CDR3 spells CAKPLEGRKDLYEQYF. In nucleotides, the CDR3 is TGTGCCAAACCGTTGGAGGGGCGGAAGGATCTCTACGAGCAGTACTTC. The whole variable domain, filled in from reference TRBV7-2 and TRBJ2-7, reads GAGVSQSPSNKVTEKGKDVELRCDPISGHTALYWYRQSLGQGLEFLIYFQGNSAPDKSGLPSDRFSAERTGGSVSTLTIQRTQQEDSAVYLCAKPLEGRKDLYEQYFGPGTRLTVT.

This chain links TRBV2 with TRBJ1-5; 9 bases match TRBD1. CDR1 is SNHLY, CDR2 FYNNEI, per germline. V shed 1 base, J shed 5 bases, and the junction held 15 bases outside the gene matches. The CDR3 is 19 amino acids. Here the CDR3 DNA reads TGTGCCAGCAGTGAAGGGGACCGGGACAGGGTAGATGGCGATCAGCCCCAGCATTTT. Its protein is CASSEGDRDRVDGDQPQHF.

This clone appeared a single time. J is TRBJ1-1 and V is TRBV6-6; 8 bases are shared with TRBD1. There are 15 residues in the CDR3. Looked up from germline, CDR1 is MNHNY and CDR2 is SVGAGI (reference sequence). The V gene end was trimmed by 10 bases and the J gene end by 4 bases; junction bases not matched to a gene: 14. The CDR3 region is CATLVRGRSPTEAFF. The CDR3 bases are TGTGCCACCTTAGTCAGGGGGCGTTCGCCCACTGAAGCTTTCTTT.

This chain connects TRBV4-2 to TRBJ1-4; tentative D call: TRBD1 (6 bases). The CDR3 spans 17 residues. Germline V CDR1 and CDR2: LGHNA, YNFKEQ. V lost 3 bases, J lost 8 bases, and 22 bases lay in between. CDR3 DNA sequence: TGTGCCAGCAGCCACCCCAGGGAGCCCGGGGGGGCCGAAAAACTGTTTTTT. Amino acids: CASSHPREPGGAEKLFF.

The rearrangement links TRBV28 to TRBJ2-6, with TRBD1 matching 11 bases. Germline trimming cut 4 bases from V and 2 bases from J; bases unmatched to any gene: 7. The CDR3 has 18 residues. Per the germline V gene, CDR1 is MDHEN and CDR2 is SYDVKM. The CDR3 loop reads CASSSTGTGGPGANVLTF. In DNA, the CDR3 is TGTGCCAGCAGTTCGACCGGGACAGGGGGACCTGGGGCCAACGTCCTGACTTTC.

This clone was seen only a few times. The chain uses TRBV6-5 and TRBJ2-1, with TRBD2 as a possible D gene (6 bases). The CDR3 has 15 residues. The V end was cut by 4 bases, the J end by 9 bases, with 19 bases between. Germline-derived CDR1 and CDR2 are MNHEY and SVGAGI. The CDR3 is CASSCRLGKMSEQFF. In DNA, the CDR3 is TGTGCCAGCAGTTGCAGACTAGGCAAGATGAGTGAGCAGTTCTTC.

The gene calls are TRBV12-5 and TRBJ1-5; D is ambiguous. Germline V gene data show CDR1 as LGHNT and CDR2 as FRNRAP. The CDR3 totals 19 residues. V was clipped by 0 bases and J by 0 bases, with 18 bases between them. CDR3 in amino acids: CASGLVIGPAGYSNQPQHF. CDR3 nucleotide sequence: TGTGCTAGTGGTTTGGTAATAGGGCCTGCGGGATATAGCAATCAGCCCCAGCATTTT. The full variable domain, with the rest looked up from reference TRBV12-5 and TRBJ1-5, is DARVTQTPRHKVTEMGQEVTMRCQPILGHNTVFWYRQTMMQGLELLAYFRNRAPLDDSGMPKDRFSAEMPDATLATLKIQPSEPRDSAVYFCASGLVIGPAGYSNQPQHFGDGTRLSIL.

The CDR3 bases are TGTGCCAGTACTTTCCCGGGACAGGGATCGTTTGGGGACTCTGGGGCCAACGTCCTGACTTTC. Translated: CASTFPGQGSFGDSGANVLTF. The V call is TRBV19, the J call TRBJ2-6; 9 bases are a match to TRBD1. Germline lookup yields CDR1 LNHDA and CDR2 SQIVND (reference sequence). The CDR3 spans 21 residues. J gave up 0 bases and V 7 bases, and 19 bases lay outside the gene matches. Using reference TRBV19 and TRBJ2-6 for the parts outside the CDR3, the full variable domain is DGGITQSPKYLFRKEGQNVTLSCEQNLNHDAMYWYRQDPGQGLRLIYYSQIVNDFQKGDIAEGYSVSREKKESFPLTVTSAQKNPTAFYLCASTFPGQGSFGDSGANVLTFGAGSRLTVL.